The clone carrying this TCR beta chain was counted between two and nine times. Its antigen is unidentified. Via MiXCR, TCRdb re-called the RACE reads, giving one row per CDR3 protein. The repertoire includes some 84,000 distinct CDR3 sequences, more than 9% of them detected once, and around 5% sits in the top ten. This specimen belongs to a study of human T cells and chemical hapten exposure. Study summary: On roughly 2 cm by roughly 2 cm of upper inner arm skin, sensitization was performed with 2% DPC. General study points: Each of the donors had alopecia, so their immune responses may not resemble those of healthy people. TCRs above 1 in 1000 frequency stayed constant with DPC sensitization.

CDR3 length: 12 amino acids. CDR1 SGHDT and CDR2 YYEEEE come from the germline V gene. V lost 1 base, J lost 5 bases, and 6 bases lay in between. Time point indicated: patch test 2, 6 weeks after DPC sensitization. Described treatment: therapeutic diphenylcyclopropenone sensitization with weekly scalp DPC. The source of this sequence is a woman aged 45-59 years with alopecia areata. Some clones in this sample may be carry-over from other donors' samples. Material: whole blood, obtained in connection with sensitization to the hapten diphenylcyclopropenone (DPC). The rearrangement joins TRBV5-6 to TRBJ1-1; D not certain. The DNA for the CDR3 is TGTGCCAGCAGCTTGCTGGAGACTGAAGCTTTCTTT. Translating gives CASSLLETEAFF.